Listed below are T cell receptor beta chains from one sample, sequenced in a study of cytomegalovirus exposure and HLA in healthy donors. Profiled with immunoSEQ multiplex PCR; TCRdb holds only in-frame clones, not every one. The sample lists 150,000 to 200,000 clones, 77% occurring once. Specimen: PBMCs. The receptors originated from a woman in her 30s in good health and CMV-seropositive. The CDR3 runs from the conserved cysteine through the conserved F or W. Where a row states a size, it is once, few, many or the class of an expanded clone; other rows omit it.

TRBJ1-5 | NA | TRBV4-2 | CASSQAAGTDQHF
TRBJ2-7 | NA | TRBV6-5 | CASSSGLLGEQYF
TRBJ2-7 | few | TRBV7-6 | CASSLDGWQAYEQYF
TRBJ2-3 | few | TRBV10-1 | CASSDIGLAGVSTDTQYF
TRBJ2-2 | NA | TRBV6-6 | CASTQENTGELFF
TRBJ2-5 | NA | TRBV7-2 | CASTLNLFLADQETQYF
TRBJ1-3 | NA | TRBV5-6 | CASSLVSGGAAGNTIYF
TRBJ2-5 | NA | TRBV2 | CASSQLGAGQETQYF
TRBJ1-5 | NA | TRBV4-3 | CASSQEATGDLSQHF
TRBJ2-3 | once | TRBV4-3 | CASSQRRPETSGRSTDTQYF